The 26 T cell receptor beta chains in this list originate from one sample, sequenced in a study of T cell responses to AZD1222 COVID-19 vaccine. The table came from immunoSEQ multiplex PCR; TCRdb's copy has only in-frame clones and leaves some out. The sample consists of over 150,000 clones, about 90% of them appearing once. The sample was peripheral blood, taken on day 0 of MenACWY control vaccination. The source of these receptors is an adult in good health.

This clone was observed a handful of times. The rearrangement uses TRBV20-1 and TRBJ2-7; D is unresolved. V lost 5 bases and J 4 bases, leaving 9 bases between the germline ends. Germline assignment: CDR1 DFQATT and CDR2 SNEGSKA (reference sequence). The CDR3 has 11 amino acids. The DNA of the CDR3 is TGCAGTGCTTCGACACTTTACGAGCAGTACTTC. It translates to CSASTLYEQYF.

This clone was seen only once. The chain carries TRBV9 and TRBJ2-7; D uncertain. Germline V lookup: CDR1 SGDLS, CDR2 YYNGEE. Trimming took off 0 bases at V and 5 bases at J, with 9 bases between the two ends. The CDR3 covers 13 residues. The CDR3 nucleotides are TGTGCCAGCAGCGTAGGGTCGGAAAACGAGCAGTACTTC. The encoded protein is CASSVGSENEQYF. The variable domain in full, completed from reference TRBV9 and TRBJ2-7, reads DSGVTQTPKHLITATGQRVTLRCSPRSGDLSVYWYQQSLDQGLQFLIQYYNGEERAKGNILERFSAQQFPDLHSELNLSSLELGDSALYFCASSVGSENEQYFGPGTRLTVT.

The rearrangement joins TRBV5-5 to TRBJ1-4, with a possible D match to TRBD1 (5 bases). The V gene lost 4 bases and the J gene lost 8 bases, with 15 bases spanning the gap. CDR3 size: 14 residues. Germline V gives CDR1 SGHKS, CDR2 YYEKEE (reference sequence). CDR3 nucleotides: TGTGCCAGCAGCCGTAGACCCGAGGGGGAAAAACTGTTTTTT. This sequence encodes CASSRRPEGEKLFF.

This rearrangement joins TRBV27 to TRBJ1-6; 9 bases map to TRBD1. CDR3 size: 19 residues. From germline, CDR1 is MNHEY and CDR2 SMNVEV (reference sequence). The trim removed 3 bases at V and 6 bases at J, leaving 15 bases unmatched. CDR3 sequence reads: CASSFYRGDRVSFNSPLHF. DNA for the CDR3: TGTGCCAGCAGTTTTTATCGGGGGGACAGGGTGTCTTTTAATTCACCCCTCCACTTT.

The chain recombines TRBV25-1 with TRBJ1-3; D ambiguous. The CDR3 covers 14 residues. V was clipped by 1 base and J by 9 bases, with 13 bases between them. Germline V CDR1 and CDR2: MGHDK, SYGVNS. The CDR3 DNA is TGTGCCAGCAGTGAATTGGGCCCTTGGGGCACCATATATTTT. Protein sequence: CASSELGPWGTIYF.

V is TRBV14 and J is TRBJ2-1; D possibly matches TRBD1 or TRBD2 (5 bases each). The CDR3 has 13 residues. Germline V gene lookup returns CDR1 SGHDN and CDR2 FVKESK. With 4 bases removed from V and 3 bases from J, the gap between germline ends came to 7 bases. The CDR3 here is CASSRGDYNEQFF. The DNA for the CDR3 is TGTGCCAGCAGCCGAGGGGACTACAATGAGCAGTTCTTC.

The CDR3 sequence: CALSAGGAAQYF. CDR3 DNA sequence: TGTGCCCTCTCAGCGGGAGGCGCGGCGCAGTATTTT. The chain is built from TRBV12-3 or TRBV12-4 and TRBJ2-3, with 9 bases that match TRBD2. V was clipped by 11 bases and J by 10 bases; unmatched bases: 10. The CDR3 extends over 12 amino acids.

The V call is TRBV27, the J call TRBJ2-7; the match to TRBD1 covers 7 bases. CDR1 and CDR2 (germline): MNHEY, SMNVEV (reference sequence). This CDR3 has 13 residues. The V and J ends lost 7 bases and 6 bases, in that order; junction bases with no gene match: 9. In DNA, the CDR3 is TGTGCCAGCACGACAGGGACGGGCGGCGAGCAGTACTTC. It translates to CASTTGTGGEQYF.

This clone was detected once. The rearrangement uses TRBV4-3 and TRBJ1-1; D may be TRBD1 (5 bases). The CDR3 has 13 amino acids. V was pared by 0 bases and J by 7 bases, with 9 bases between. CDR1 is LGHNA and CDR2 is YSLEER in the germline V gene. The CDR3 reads CASSQDGGVEAFF. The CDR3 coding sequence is TGCGCCAGCAGCCAAGACGGGGGGGTTGAAGCTTTCTTT.

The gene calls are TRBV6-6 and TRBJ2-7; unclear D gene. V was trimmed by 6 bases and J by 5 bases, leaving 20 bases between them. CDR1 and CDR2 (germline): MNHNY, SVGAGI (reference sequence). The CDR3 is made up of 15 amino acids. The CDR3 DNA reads TGTGCCAGCAGAGACTTGCGTGCTGAGAAAAACGAGCAGTACTTC. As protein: CASRDLRAEKNEQYF.

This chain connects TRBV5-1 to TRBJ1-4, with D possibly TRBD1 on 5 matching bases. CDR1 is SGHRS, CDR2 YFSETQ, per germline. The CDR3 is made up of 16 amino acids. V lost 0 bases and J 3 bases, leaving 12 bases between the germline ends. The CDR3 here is CASSLALGAANEKLFF. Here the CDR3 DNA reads TGCGCCAGCAGCTTGGCCCTTGGGGCGGCTAATGAAAAACTGTTTTTT.

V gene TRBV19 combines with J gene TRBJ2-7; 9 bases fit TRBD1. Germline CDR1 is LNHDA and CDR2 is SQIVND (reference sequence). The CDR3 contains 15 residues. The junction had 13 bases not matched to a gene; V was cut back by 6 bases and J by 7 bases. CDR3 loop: CASSLTGGDHGEQYF. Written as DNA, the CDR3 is TGTGCCAGTAGCCTAACAGGGGGCGACCATGGGGAGCAGTACTTC. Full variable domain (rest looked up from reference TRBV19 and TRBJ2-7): DGGITQSPKYLFRKEGQNVTLSCEQNLNHDAMYWYRQDPGQGLRLIYYSQIVNDFQKGDIAEGYSVSREKKESFPLTVTSAQKNPTAFYLCASSLTGGDHGEQYFGPGTRLTVT.

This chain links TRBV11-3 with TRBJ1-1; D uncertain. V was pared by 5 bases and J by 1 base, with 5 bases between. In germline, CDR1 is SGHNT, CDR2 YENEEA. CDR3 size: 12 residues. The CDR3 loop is CASSRENTEAFF. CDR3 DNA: TGTGCCAGCAGCCGGGAGAACACTGAAGCTTTCTTT.

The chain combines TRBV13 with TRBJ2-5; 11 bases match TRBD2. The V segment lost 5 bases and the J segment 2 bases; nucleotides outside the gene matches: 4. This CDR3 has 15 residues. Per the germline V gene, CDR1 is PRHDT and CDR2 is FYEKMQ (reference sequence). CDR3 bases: TGTGCCAGCAGCCCCGGGACTAGCGGACAAGAGACCCAGTACTTC. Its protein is CASSPGTSGQETQYF.

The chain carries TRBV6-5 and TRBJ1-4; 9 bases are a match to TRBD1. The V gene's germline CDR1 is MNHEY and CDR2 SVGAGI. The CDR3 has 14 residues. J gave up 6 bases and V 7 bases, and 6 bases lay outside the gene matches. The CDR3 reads CASNRGTGYEKLFF. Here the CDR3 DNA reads TGTGCCAGCAACCGCGGGACAGGGTATGAAAAACTGTTTTTT.

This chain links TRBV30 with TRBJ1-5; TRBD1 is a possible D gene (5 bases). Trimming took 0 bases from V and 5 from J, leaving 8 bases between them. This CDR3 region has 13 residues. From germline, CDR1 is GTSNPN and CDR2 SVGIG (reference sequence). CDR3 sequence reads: CAWSVGEHQPQHF. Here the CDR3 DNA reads TGTGCCTGGAGTGTAGGGGAACATCAGCCCCAGCATTTT.

The CDR3 nucleotides read TGCGCCAGCAGCCAGGCTCTCCCGGGACAGGGGTTTACCGGGGAGCTGTTTTTT. Translating it yields CASSQALPGQGFTGELFF. V is TRBV4-3 and J is TRBJ2-2, with TRBD1 matching over 10 bases. CDR1 and CDR2 (germline): LGHNA, YSLEER. The CDR3 totals 18 residues. The V segment lost 3 bases and the J segment 5 bases; nucleotides outside the gene matches: 12.

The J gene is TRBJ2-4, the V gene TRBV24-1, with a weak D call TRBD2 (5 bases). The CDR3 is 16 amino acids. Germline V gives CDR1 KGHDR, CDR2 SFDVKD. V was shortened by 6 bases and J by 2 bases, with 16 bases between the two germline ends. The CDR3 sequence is CATSPLSRGPKNIQYF. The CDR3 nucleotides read TGTGCCACCAGTCCCCTTTCGCGAGGGCCCAAAAACATTCAGTACTTC.

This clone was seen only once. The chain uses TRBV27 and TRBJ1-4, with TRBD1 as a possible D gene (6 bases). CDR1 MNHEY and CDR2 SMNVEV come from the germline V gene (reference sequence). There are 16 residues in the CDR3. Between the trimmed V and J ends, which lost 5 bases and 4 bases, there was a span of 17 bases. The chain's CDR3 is CASSPTRQAINEKLFF. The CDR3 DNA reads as TGTGCCAGCAGTCCAACAAGACAGGCGATTAATGAAAAACTGTTTTTT.

CDR3 sequence reads: CASSLGNYGYTF. The CDR3 nucleotides read TGTGCCAGCAGCTTGGGTAACTATGGCTACACCTTC. The rearrangement links TRBV7-9 to TRBJ1-2; D gene uncertain. There are 12 residues in the CDR3. In germline, CDR1 is SEHNR, CDR2 FQNEAQ (reference sequence). Trimming took off 3 bases at V and 1 base at J, with 3 bases between the two ends.

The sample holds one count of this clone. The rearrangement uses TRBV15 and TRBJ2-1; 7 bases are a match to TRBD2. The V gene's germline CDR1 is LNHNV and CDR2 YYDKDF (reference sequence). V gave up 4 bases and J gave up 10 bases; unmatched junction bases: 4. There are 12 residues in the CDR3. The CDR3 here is CATSIGLGEQFF. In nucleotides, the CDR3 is TGTGCCACCAGCATCGGACTAGGGGAGCAGTTCTTC.

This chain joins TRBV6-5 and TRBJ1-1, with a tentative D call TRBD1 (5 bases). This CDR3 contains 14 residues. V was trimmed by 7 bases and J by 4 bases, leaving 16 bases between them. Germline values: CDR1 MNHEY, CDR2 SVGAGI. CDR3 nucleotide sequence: TGTGCCAGCACCCGGGGGATAGAGGGCACTGAAGCTTTCTTT. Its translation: CASTRGIEGTEAFF.

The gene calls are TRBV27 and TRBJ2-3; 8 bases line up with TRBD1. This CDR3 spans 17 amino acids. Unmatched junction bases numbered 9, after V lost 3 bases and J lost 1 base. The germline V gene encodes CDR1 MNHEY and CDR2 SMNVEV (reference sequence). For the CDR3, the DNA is TGTGCCAGCAGTTTCCTCAAGACAGGGGTACGCACAGATACGCAGTATTTT. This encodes CASSFLKTGVRTDTQYF.

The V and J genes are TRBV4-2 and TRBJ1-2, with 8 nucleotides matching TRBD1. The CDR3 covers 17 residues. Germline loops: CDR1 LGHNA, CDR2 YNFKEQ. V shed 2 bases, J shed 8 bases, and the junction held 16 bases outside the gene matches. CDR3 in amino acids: CASSQLDMRGQGLGYTF. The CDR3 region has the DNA TGTGCCAGCAGCCAACTCGACATGCGAGGACAGGGACTCGGCTACACCTTC.

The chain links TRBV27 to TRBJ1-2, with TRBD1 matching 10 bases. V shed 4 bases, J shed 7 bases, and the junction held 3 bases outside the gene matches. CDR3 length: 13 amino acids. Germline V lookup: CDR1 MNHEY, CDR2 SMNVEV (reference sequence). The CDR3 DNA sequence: TGTGCCAGCAGTTCGGGACAGGGGTCTGGCTACACCTTC. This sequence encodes CASSSGQGSGYTF.

The CDR3 sequence: CATSDWGQANTGELFF. The CDR3 DNA is TGTGCCACCAGTGATTGGGGACAGGCGAACACCGGGGAGCTGTTTTTT. The J gene is TRBJ2-2, the V gene TRBV24-1; 8 positions match TRBD1. Germline V gene lookup returns CDR1 KGHDR and CDR2 SFDVKD. V dropped 2 bases and J dropped 0; count of bases not matched to a gene: 1. CDR3 size: 16 residues.